These 12 T cell receptor beta chains were all obtained from the same sample, sequenced in a study of circulating CD8 cells and anti-PD-1 response in melanoma. Sorting of live CD3+CD8+TCRalphabeta+ cells by PD-1 and/or TIGIT gave four subsets. TCR libraries were prepared from around 15 ng of total RNA with the QIAseq Immune Repertoire TCR panel. Via MiXCR, TCRdb re-called the reads, giving one row per CDR3 protein. The sample holds hundreds of distinct CDR3 sequences, 11% seen once. Here the sequenced sample was CD8+ T cells from PBMCs, taken at baseline or after one month of anti-PD-1 therapy (not recorded which). The source of these receptors is a human donor with melanoma.

This clonotype ranks as large. V gene TRBV7-6 combines with J gene TRBJ2-6, with D possibly TRBD1 on 5 matching bases. Trimming pared 5 bases from V and 3 bases from J, leaving 11 bases between. In germline, CDR1 is SGHVS, CDR2 FNYEAQ. The CDR3 is made up of 15 amino acids. The CDR3 sequence is CASSLGQVGANVLTF. CDR3 in DNA: TGTGCCAGCAGCCTGGGGCAGGTTGGGGCCAACGTCCTGACTTTC.

This clonotype has only a few counts. With a much larger clone just one base away, this may be a read error. V gene TRBV28 combines with J gene TRBJ2-7; TRBD2 agrees at 8 bases. This CDR3 spans 12 amino acids. CDR1 and CDR2 (germline): MDHEN, SYDVKM. The CDR3 nucleotides read TGTGCCAGCACCCCGGGGGGGTTCGAGCGGTACTTC. It specifies CASTPGGFERYF. Together with reference TRBV28 and TRBJ2-7, the CDR3 gives the full variable domain: DVKVTQSSRYLVKRTGEKVFLECVQDMDHENMFWYRQDPGLGLRLIYFSYDVKMKEKGDIPEGYSVSREKKERFSLILESASTNQTSMYLCASTPGGFERYFGPGTRLTVT.

This clonotype is categorized as medium-sized. V gene TRBV28 combines with J gene TRBJ1-6; D is unclear. The CDR3 is 14 residues long. Per germline, CDR1 MDHEN and CDR2 SYDVKM. V gave up 4 bases and J gave up 8 bases, with 12 bases separating them. The DNA for the CDR3 is TGTGCCAGCAGTTCCGGCACCGGGGATTCACCCCTCCACTTT. Protein: CASSSGTGDSPLHF.

This clonotype is medium-sized within its sample. The V and J genes are TRBV24-1 and TRBJ2-5; no definite D call. This CDR3 is 14 amino acids long. The V end lost 4 bases, the J end lost 2 bases, and 10 bases lay between the germline ends. CDR1 is KGHDR, CDR2 SFDVKD, per germline. The CDR3 coding sequence is TGTGCCACCAGTGACCATGGACCACAAGAGACCCAGTACTTC. Its translation: CATSDHGPQETQYF.

The genes are TRBV12-3 or TRBV12-4 and TRBJ2-1; D possibly uses TRBD1 or TRBD2 (5 bases each). Trimming removed 6 bases at V and 14 bases at J, with 17 bases between. The CDR3 extends over 12 amino acids. The DNA of the CDR3 is TGTGCCAGCAGGTCCGGGGCCCCGGCGAAGTTCTTC. It translates to CASRSGAPAKFF.

Within the sample, this clonotype is medium-sized. V gene TRBV30 combines with J gene TRBJ1-2; D gene ambiguous. This CDR3 is 12 amino acids long. Trimming left V 5 bases short and J 6 bases short, with 13 bases between. Germline CDR1 reads GTSNPN; CDR2 reads SVGIG (reference sequence). The CDR3, as DNA: TGTGCCTGGGAAAAGGCGGCCGATGGCTACACCTTC. Its translation is CAWEKAADGYTF.

This clonotype is categorized as large. The rearrangement uses TRBV28 and TRBJ2-1, with a tentative D call TRBD1 (7 bases). The ends were cut back, 7 bases at V and 6 bases at J, with 19 bases in the middle. The CDR3 is 15 residues long. The germline V gene encodes CDR1 MDHEN and CDR2 SYDVKM. The CDR3 sequence is CASTSGQGGLNEQFF. The CDR3 DNA reads as TGTGCCAGCACCTCTGGGCAGGGGGGTCTCAATGAGCAGTTCTTC.

This clonotype counts as medium-sized. The CDR3 region is CASSPGPLEQYF. CDR3 DNA: TGTGCCAGCAGCCCGGGGCCCCTCGAGCAGTACTTC. The J gene is TRBJ2-7, the V gene TRBV2, with D perhaps assigned TRBD1 or TRBD2 (5 bases each). V dropped 6 bases and J dropped 6 bases, with 12 bases sitting between them. The CDR3 spans 12 residues. Germline CDR1 reads SNHLY; CDR2 reads FYNNEI.

Sample share makes this clonotype medium-sized. V is TRBV9 and J is TRBJ1-4, with 9 bases fitting TRBD1. The CDR3 is 15 amino acids. J lost 6 bases, V lost 3 bases, and 6 bases had no gene match. CDR1 and CDR2 from the germline V gene are SGDLS and YYNGEE. As DNA, the CDR3 is TGTGCCAGCAGCGCAACTGGGACAGGGCATGAAAAACTGTTTTTT. It yields the protein CASSATGTGHEKLFF.

This clonotype is termed large. This rearrangement joins TRBV20-1 to TRBJ2-4; D remains unclear. Looked up from germline, CDR1 is DFQATT and CDR2 is SNEGSKA (reference sequence). This CDR3 has 15 residues. V lost 5 bases, J lost 6 bases, and 20 bases lay in between. The CDR3: CSAPSLREIVNIQYF. The DNA of the CDR3 is TGCAGTGCTCCCTCCCTAAGGGAAATAGTAAACATTCAGTACTTC.

This clonotype is categorized as medium-sized. This chain connects TRBV28 to TRBJ2-1; 12 bases map to TRBD2. The V segment lost 5 bases and the J segment 9 bases; nucleotides outside the gene matches: 8. CDR1 and CDR2 from the germline V gene are MDHEN and SYDVKM. The CDR3 is made up of 15 amino acids. The CDR3 DNA follows: TGTGCCAGCAGTCTCGGGACTAGCGGGTTAGGTGAGCAGTTCTTC. Translated: CASSLGTSGLGEQFF.

This clonotype ranks as large. The rearrangement links TRBV4-1 to TRBJ2-7; no clear D. V was cut by 0 bases and J by 3 bases, with 9 bases left in between. CDR1 MGHRA and CDR2 YSYEKL come from the germline V gene. The CDR3 sequence is 14 residues long. The CDR3 DNA is TGCGCCAGCAGCCAAGACGCCGCGAACTACGAGCAGTACTTC. Protein: CASSQDAANYEQYF.